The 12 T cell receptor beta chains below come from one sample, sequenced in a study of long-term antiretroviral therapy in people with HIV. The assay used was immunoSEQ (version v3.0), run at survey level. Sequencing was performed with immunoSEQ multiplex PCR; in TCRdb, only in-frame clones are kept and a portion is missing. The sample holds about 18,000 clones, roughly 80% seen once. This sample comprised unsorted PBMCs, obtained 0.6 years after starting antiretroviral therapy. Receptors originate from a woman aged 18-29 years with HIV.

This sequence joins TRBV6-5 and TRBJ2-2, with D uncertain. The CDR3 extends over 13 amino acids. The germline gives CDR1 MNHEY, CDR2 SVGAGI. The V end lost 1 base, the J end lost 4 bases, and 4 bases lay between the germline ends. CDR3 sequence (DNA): TGTGCCAGCAGTTACTGGACCACCGGGGAGCTGTTTTTT. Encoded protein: CASSYWTTGELFF.

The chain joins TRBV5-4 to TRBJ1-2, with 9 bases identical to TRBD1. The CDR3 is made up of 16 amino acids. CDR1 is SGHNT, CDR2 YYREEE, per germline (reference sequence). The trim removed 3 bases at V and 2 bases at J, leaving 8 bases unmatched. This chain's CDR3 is CASSSSNRGQNYGYTF. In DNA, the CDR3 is TGTGCCAGCAGCTCCTCGAACAGGGGGCAGAACTATGGCTACACCTTC. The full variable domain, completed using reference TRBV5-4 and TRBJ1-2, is ETGVTQSPTHLIKTRGQQVTLRCSSQSGHNTVSWYQQALGQGPQFIFQYYREEENGRGNFPPRFSGLQFPNYSSELNVNALELDDSALYLCASSSSNRGQNYGYTFGSGTRLTVV.

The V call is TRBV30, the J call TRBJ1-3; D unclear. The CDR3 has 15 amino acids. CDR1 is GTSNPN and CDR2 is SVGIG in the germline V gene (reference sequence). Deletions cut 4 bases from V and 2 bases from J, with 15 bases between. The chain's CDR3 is CAWTRTEAPGNTIYF. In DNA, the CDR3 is TGTGCCTGGACCCGAACAGAGGCACCTGGAAACACCATATATTTT.

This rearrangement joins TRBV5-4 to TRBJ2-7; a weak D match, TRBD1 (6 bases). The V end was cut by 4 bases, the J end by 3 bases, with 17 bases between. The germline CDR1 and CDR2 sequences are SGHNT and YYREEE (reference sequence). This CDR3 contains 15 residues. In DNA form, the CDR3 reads TGTGCCAGCAGCCAAGACAGGTCTTCCGACTACGAGCAGTACTTC. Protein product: CASSQDRSSDYEQYF.

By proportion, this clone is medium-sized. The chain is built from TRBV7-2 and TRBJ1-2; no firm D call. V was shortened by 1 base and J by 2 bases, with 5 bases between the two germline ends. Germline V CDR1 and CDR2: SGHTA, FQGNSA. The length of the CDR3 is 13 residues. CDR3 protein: CASSLGQNYGYTF. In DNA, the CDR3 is TGTGCCAGCAGCTTAGGACAAAACTATGGCTACACCTTC.

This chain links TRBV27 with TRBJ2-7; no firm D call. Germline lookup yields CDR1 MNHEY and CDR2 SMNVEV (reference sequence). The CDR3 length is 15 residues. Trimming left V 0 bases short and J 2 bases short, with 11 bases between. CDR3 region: CASSLSIGPTYEQYF. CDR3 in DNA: TGTGCCAGCAGTTTATCAATAGGGCCCACCTACGAGCAGTACTTC.

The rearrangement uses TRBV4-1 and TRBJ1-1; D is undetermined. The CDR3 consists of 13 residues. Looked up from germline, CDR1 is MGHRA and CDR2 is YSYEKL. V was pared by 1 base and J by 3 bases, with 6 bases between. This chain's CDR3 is CASSQAEYTEAFF. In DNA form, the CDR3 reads TGCGCCAGCAGCCAAGCTGAGTACACTGAAGCTTTCTTT.

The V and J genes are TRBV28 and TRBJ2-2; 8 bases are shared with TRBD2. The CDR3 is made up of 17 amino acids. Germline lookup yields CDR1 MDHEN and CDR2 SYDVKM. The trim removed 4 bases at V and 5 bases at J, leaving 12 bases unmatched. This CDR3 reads CASSSPMIGGGTGELFF. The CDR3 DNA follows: TGTGCCAGCAGTTCCCCTATGATCGGGGGGGGAACCGGGGAGCTGTTTTTT.

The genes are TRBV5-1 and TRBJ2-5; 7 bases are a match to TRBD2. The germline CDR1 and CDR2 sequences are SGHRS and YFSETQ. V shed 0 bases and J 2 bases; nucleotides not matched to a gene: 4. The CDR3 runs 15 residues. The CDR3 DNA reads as TGCGCCAGCAGCTTGGGGCTAGCGGCACAAGAGACCCAGTACTTC. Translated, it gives CASSLGLAAQETQYF.

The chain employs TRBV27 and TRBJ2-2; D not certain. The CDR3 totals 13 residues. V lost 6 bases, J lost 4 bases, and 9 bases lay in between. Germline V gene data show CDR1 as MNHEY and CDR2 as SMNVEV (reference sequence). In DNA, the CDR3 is TGTGCCAGCAGGGTATTGAGCACCGGGGAGCTGTTTTTT. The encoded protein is CASRVLSTGELFF.

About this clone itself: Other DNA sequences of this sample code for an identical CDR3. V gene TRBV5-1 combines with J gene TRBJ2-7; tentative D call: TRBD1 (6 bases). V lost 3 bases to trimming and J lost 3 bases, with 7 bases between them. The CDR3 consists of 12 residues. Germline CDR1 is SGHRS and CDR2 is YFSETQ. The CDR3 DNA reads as TGCGCCAGCAGCTCGGACAGCTACGAGCAGTACTTC. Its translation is CASSSDSYEQYF.

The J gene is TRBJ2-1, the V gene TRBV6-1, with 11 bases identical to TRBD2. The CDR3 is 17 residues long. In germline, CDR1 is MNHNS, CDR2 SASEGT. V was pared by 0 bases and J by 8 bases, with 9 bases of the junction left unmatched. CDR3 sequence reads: CASSEAYLSGGGYEQFF. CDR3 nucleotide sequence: TGTGCCAGCAGTGAAGCCTATCTTAGCGGGGGGGGGTATGAGCAGTTCTTC.